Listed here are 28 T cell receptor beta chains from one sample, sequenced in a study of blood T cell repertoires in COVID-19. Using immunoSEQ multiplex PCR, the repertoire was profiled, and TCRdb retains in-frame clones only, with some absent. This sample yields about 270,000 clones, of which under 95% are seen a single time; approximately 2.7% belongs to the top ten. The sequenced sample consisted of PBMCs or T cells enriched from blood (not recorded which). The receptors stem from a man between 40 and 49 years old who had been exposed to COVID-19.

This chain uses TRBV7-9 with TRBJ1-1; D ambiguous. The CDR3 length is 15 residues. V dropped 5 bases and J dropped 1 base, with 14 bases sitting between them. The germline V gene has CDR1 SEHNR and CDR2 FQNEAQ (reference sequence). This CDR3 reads CASSPRVGGNTEAFF. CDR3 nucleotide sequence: TGTGCCAGCAGCCCACGAGTCGGCGGGAACACTGAAGCTTTCTTT. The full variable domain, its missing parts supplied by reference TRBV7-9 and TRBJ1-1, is DTGVSQNPRHKITKRGQNVTFRCDPISEHNRLYWYRQTLGQGPEFLTYFQNEAQLEKSRLLSDRFSAERPKGSFSTLEIQRTEQGDSAMYLCASSPRVGGNTEAFFGQGTRLTVV.

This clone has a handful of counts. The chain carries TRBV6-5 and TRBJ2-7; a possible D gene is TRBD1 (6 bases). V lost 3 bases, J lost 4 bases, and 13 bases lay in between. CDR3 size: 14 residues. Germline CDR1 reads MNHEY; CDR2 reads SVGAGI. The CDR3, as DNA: TGTGCCAGCAGTTATGGCAGGGGTGGGTACGAGCAGTACTTC. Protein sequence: CASSYGRGGYEQYF.

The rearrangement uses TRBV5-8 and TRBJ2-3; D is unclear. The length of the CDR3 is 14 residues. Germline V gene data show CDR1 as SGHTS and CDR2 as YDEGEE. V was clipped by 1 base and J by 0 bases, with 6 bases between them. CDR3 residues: CASSLLLSTDTQYF. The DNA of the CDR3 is TGTGCCAGCAGCTTGCTCTTGAGCACAGATACGCAGTATTTT.

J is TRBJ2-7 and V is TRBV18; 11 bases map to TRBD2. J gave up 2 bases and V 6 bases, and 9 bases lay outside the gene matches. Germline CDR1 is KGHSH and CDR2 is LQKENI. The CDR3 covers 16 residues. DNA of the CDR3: TGTGCCAGCTCGGCCGGGACTAGCGGCTCAGCCTACGAGCAGTACTTC. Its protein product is CASSAGTSGSAYEQYF. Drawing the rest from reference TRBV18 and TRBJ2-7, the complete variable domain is NAGVMQNPRHLVRRRGQEARLRCSPMKGHSHVYWYRQLPEEGLKFMVYLQKENIIDESGMPKERFSAEFPKEGPSILRIQQVVRGDSAAYFCASSAGTSGSAYEQYFGPGTRLTVT.

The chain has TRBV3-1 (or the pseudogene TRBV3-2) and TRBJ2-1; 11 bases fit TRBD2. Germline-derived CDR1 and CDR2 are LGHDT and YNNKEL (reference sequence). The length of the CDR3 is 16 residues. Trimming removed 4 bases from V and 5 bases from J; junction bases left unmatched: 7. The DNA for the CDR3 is TGTGCCAGCAGCCCAATTACGACTAGCGGGGACAATGAGCAGTTCTTC. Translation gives CASSPITTSGDNEQFF.

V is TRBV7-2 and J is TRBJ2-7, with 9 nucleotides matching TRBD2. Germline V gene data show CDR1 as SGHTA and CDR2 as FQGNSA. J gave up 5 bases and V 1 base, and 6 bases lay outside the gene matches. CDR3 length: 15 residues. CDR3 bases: TGTGCCAGCAGCTTAGATGCGGGAGGGCCGAACGAGCAGTACTTC. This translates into CASSLDAGGPNEQYF.

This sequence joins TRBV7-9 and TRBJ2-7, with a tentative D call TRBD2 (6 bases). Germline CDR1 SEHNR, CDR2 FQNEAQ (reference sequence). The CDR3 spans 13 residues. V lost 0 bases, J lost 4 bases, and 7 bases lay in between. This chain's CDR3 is CASSLAGRYEQYF. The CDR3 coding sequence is TGTGCCAGCAGCTTAGCGGGGAGGTACGAGCAGTACTTC.

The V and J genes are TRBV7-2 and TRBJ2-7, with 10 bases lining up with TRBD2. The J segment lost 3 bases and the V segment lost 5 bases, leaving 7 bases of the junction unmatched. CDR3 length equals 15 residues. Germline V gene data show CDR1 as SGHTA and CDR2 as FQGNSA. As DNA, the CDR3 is TGTGCCAGCAGCCGGAGCGGGAGGGACATCTACGAGCAGTACTTC. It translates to CASSRSGRDIYEQYF.

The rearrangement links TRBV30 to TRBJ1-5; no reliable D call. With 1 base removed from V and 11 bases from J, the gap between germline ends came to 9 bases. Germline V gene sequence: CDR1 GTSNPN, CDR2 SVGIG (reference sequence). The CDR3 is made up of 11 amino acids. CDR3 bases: TGTGCCTGGAGTGGAGGGAGGACCCAGCATTTT. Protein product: CAWSGGRTQHF.

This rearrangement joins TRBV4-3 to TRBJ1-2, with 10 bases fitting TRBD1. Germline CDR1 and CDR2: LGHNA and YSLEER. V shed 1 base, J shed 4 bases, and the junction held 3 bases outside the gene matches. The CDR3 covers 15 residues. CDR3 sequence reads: CASSQARTGGYGYTF. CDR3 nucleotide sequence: TGCGCCAGCAGCCAAGCCCGGACAGGGGGCTATGGCTACACCTTC.

The DNA for the CDR3 is TGTGCCAGCCGAGAGTTCATGAACACTGAAGCTTTCTTT. Its translation is CASREFMNTEAFF. The chain is built from TRBV27 and TRBJ1-1; D call uncertain. The ends were cut back, 8 bases at V and 0 bases at J, with 10 bases in the middle. Germline-derived CDR1 and CDR2 are MNHEY and SMNVEV (reference sequence). The CDR3 totals 13 residues.

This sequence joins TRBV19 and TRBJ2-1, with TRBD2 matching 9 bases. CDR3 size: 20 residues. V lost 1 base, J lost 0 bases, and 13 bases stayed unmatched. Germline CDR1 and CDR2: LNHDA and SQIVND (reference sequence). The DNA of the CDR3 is TGTGCCAGTAGTATAGGGCAAGGGCGGGAGGGGGCCTCCTCCTACAATGAGCAGTTCTTC. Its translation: CASSIGQGREGASSYNEQFF.

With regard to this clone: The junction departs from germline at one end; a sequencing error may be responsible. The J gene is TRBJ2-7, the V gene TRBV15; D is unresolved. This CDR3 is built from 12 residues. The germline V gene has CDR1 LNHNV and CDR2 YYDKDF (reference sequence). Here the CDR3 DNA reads TGTGCCACCAGCAGAGATCATCAGCGCCTCCTGTTC. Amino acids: CATSRDHQRLLF.

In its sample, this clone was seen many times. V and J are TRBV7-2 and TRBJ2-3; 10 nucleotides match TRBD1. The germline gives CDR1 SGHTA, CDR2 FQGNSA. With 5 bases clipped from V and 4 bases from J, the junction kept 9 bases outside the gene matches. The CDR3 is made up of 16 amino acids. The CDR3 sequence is CASSRAGTGAPDTQYF. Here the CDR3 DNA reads TGTGCCAGCAGCCGTGCCGGGACAGGGGCTCCAGATACGCAGTATTTT.

CDR3 DNA: TGTGCCAGCAGCCAACTTAGCGGGAGGAGCTCCTACGAGCAGTACTTC. It is translated as CASSQLSGRSSYEQYF. The gene calls are TRBV3-1 (or the pseudogene TRBV3-2) and TRBJ2-7, with 10 bases that match TRBD2. CDR1 and CDR2 from the germline V gene are LGHDT and YNNKEL (reference sequence). V was pared by 2 bases and J by 0 bases, with 4 bases of the junction left unmatched. The length of the CDR3 is 16 residues.

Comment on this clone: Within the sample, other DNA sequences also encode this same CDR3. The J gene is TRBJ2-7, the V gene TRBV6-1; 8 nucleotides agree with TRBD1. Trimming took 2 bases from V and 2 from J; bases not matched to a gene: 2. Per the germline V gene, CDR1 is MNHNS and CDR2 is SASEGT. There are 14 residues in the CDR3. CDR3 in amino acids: CASSESQGAYEQYF. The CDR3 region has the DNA TGTGCCAGCAGTGAATCACAGGGGGCCTACGAGCAGTACTTC.

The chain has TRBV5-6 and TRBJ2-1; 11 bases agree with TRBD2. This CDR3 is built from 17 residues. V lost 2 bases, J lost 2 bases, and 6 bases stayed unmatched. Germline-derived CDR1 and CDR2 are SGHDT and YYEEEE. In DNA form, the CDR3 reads TGTGCCAGCAGCTTCAGAACTAGCGGGAGCCCCTACAATGAGCAGTTCTTC. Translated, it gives CASSFRTSGSPYNEQFF.

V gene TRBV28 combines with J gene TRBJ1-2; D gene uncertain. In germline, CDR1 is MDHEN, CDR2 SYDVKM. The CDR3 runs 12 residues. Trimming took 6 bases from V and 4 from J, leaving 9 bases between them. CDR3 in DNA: TGTGCCAGCAGACAGAACCTCTATGGCTACACCTTC. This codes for CASRQNLYGYTF.

The CDR3 loop is CASSQGRGAGLAVPTGELFF. The CDR3 nucleotides are TGTGCCAGCAGCCAAGGGAGGGGAGCCGGGCTAGCGGTACCCACCGGGGAGCTGTTTTTT. The V and J genes are TRBV14 and TRBJ2-2, with 7 bases fitting TRBD2. The CDR3 has 20 amino acids. From germline, CDR1 is SGHDN and CDR2 FVKESK. Trimming at V came to 1 base and at J to 4 bases, leaving 18 bases not matched to a gene.

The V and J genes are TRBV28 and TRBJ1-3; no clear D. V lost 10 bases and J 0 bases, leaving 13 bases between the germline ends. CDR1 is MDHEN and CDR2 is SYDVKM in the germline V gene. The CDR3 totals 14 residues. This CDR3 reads CAILSGDSGNTIYF. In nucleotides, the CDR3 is TGTGCCATTCTGTCCGGAGACTCTGGAAACACCATATATTTT.

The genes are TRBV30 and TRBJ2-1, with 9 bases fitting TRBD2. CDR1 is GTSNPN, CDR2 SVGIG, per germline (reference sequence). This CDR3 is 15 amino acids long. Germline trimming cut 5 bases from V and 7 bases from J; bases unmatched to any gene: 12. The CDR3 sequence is CAWEAAGGFKNEQFF. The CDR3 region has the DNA TGTGCCTGGGAGGCAGCGGGAGGATTCAAGAATGAGCAGTTCTTC.

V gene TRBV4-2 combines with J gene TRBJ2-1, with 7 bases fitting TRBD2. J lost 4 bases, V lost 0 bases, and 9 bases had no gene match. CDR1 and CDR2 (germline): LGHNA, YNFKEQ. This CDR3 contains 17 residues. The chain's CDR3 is CASSQDWRTRGYNEQFF. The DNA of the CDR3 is TGTGCCAGCAGCCAAGATTGGAGGACTAGAGGATACAATGAGCAGTTCTTC.

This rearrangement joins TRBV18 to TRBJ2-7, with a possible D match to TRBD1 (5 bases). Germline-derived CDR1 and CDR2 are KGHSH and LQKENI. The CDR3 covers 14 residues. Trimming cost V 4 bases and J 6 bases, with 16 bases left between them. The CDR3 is CASSQYSTDLEQYF. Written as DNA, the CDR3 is TGTGCCAGCTCACAATACTCGACAGATCTCGAGCAGTACTTC.

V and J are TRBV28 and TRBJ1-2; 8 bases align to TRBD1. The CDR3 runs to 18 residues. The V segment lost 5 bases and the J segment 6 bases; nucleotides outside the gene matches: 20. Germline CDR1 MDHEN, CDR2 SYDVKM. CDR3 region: CASSQRQSRTGYGNGYTF. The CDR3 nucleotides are TGTGCCAGCAGTCAGCGACAGTCGAGGACAGGGTATGGTAATGGCTACACCTTC.

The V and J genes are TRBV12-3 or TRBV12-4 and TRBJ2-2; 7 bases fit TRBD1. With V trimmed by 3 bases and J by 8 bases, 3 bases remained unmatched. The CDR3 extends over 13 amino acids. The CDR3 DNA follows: TGTGCCAGCAGTTTCCTACAGGGGGGGGAGCTGTTTTTT. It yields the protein CASSFLQGGELFF.

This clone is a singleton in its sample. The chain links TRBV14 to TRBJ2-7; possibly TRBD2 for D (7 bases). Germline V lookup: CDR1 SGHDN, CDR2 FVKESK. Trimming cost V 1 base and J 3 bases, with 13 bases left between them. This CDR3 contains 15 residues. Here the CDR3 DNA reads TGTGCCAGCAGCCAAGGGGGGGGGCTAGTCTACGAGCAGTACTTC. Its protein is CASSQGGGLVYEQYF.

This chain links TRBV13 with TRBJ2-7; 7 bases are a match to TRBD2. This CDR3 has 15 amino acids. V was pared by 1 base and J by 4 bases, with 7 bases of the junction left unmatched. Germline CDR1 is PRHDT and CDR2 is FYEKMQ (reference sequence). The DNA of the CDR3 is TGTGCCAGCAGCTTAGTGAGTGGCGGGAGATACGAGCAGTACTTC. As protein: CASSLVSGGRYEQYF.

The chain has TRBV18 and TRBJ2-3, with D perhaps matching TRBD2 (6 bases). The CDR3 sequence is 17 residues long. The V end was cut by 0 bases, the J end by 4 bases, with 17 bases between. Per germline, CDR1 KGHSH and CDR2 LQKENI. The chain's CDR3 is CASSPPNILAYPDTQYF. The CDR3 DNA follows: TGTGCCAGCTCACCACCGAATATACTAGCCTATCCAGATACGCAGTATTTT.